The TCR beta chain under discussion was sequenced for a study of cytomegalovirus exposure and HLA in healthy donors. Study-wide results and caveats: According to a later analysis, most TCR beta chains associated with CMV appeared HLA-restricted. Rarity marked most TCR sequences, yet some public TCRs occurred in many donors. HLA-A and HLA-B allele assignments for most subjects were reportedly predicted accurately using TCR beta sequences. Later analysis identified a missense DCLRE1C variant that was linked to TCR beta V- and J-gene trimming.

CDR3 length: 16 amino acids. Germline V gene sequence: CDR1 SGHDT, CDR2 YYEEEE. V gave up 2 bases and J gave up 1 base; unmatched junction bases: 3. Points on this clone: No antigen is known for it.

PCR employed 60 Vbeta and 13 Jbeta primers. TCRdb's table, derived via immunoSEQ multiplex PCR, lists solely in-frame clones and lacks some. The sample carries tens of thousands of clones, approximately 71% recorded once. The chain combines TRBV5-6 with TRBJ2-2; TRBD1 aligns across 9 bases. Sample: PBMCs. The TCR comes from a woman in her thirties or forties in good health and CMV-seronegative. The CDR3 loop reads CASSFKGQGNTGELFF. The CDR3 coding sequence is TGTGCCAGCAGCTTTAAGGGACAGGGGAACACCGGGGAGCTGTTTTTT.